This entry lists 14 T cell receptor beta chains sequenced from one sample in a study of technical replicates of blood from a handful of donors. The data were produced by immunoSEQ multiplex PCR, yet TCRdb's version contains in-frame clones alone and is incomplete. The data show tens of thousands of clones, with about 91% seen just once and around 0.3% held by the top ten. Sequencing was done on a sample of T cells isolated from PBMCs. The receptors shown here come from a human donor in good health.

The chain recombines TRBV11-3 with TRBJ1-6; 8 bases fit TRBD1. V shed 1 base and J 8 bases; nucleotides not matched to a gene: 4. This CDR3 contains 15 residues. The germline gives CDR1 SGHNT, CDR2 YENEEA. The CDR3, as DNA: TGTGCCAGCAGCTTAGCAGGGGGCGCGCATTCACCCCTCCACTTT. This translates into CASSLAGGAHSPLHF.

V usage is TRBV30 and J usage is TRBJ1-5; D is unresolved. CDR1 and CDR2 (germline): GTSNPN, SVGIG (reference sequence). The V gene lost 1 base and the J gene lost 1 base, with 5 bases spanning the gap. The CDR3 is 13 residues long. CDR3 in amino acids: CAWSERSNQPQHF. The CDR3 DNA follows: TGTGCCTGGAGTGAGAGGAGCAATCAGCCCCAGCATTTT.

The chain employs TRBV7-9 and TRBJ1-6; D is undetermined. The CDR3 loop spans 17 amino acids. Looked up from germline, CDR1 is SEHNR and CDR2 is FQNEAQ (reference sequence). Trimming took off 1 base at V and 3 bases at J, with 13 bases between the two ends. CDR3 DNA: TGTGCCAGCAGCTTAGGATCGGGATTCTTCTATAATTCACCCCTCCACTTT. This gives the protein CASSLGSGFFYNSPLHF.

This clone was observed a handful of times. The rearrangement links TRBV4-1 to TRBJ1-1; 7 bases match TRBD1. V was pared by 3 bases and J by 7 bases, with 8 bases of the junction left unmatched. Germline CDR1 MGHRA, CDR2 YSYEKL. This CDR3 region has 14 residues. DNA of the CDR3: TGCGCCAGCAGCCACAGCCCCCGGGACAGTGAAGCTTTCTTT. This gives the protein CASSHSPRDSEAFF.

The V call is TRBV4-2, the J call TRBJ2-5; 11 bases fit TRBD2. The CDR3 sequence is 20 residues long. Germline V gene data show CDR1 as LGHNA and CDR2 as YNFKEQ. The ends lost 1 base at V and 1 base at J; junction bases unmatched: 14. The CDR3 sequence is CASSQGGGLAGGPSQETQYF. The DNA of the CDR3 is TGTGCCAGCAGCCAAGGGGGTGGCTTAGCGGGAGGGCCCTCCCAAGAGACCCAGTACTTC.

The chain recombines TRBV4-1 with TRBJ1-5, with 9 bases lining up with TRBD1. After removal of 1 base from V and 6 bases from J, the junction contained 10 bases not matched to a gene. This CDR3 spans 17 amino acids. Per germline, CDR1 MGHRA and CDR2 YSYEKL. CDR3 region: CASSQGVTGGAGQPQHF. Written as DNA, the CDR3 is TGCGCCAGCAGCCAAGGAGTTACAGGGGGCGCGGGTCAGCCCCAGCATTTT.

This chain uses TRBV9 with TRBJ2-5, with 7 bases matching TRBD2. V lost 0 bases, J lost 1 base, and 3 bases stayed unmatched. This CDR3 has 15 residues. Germline V gene sequence: CDR1 SGDLS, CDR2 YYNGEE. The CDR3 region is CASSVGGGPQETQYF. DNA for the CDR3: TGTGCCAGCAGCGTAGGCGGGGGTCCCCAAGAGACCCAGTACTTC.

V is TRBV19 and J is TRBJ1-2; the D is unclear. Germline assignment: CDR1 LNHDA and CDR2 SQIVND (reference sequence). The CDR3 spans 13 residues. V lost 3 bases, J lost 6 bases, and 11 bases lay in between. CDR3 residues: CASSIGPDNGYTF. CDR3 nucleotide sequence: TGTGCCAGTAGTATTGGCCCTGACAATGGCTACACCTTC.

This sequence joins TRBV5-1 and TRBJ2-1; 7 bases line up with TRBD1. CDR1 is SGHRS and CDR2 is YFSETQ in the germline V gene. This CDR3 is 14 amino acids long. The junction had 4 bases not matched to a gene; V was cut back by 2 bases and J by 5 bases. The CDR3 loop reads CASSFGTVNNEQFF. In DNA form, the CDR3 reads TGCGCCAGCAGCTTTGGGACAGTCAACAATGAGCAGTTCTTC. The full variable domain, its missing parts supplied by reference TRBV5-1 and TRBJ2-1, is KAGVTQTPRYLIKTRGQQVTLSCSPISGHRSVSWYQQTPGQGLQFLFEYFSETQRNKGNFPGRFSGRQFSNSRSEMNVSTLELGDSALYLCASSFGTVNNEQFFGPGTRLTVL.

The chain recombines TRBV11-3 with TRBJ2-2; 9 bases match TRBD2. CDR3 length equals 19 residues. Germline assignment: CDR1 SGHNT and CDR2 YENEEA. With V trimmed by 2 bases and J by 4 bases, 14 bases remained unmatched. CDR3 sequence reads: CASSLSGGGATLGTGELFF. The CDR3 DNA reads TGTGCCAGCAGCTTAAGTGGCGGGGGGGCTACGCTCGGCACCGGGGAGCTGTTTTTT.

The chain combines TRBV7-9 with TRBJ1-6, with a weak D call TRBD1 (5 bases). This CDR3 region has 14 residues. Germline CDR1 SEHNR, CDR2 FQNEAQ (reference sequence). Trimming pared 5 bases from V and 7 bases from J, leaving 12 bases between. The CDR3 DNA follows: TGTGCCAGCAGCCCTGGGACTTTCAATTCACCCCTCCACTTT. Protein product: CASSPGTFNSPLHF.

V usage is TRBV9 and J usage is TRBJ2-7; maybe TRBD1 (5 bases). The CDR3 contains 13 residues. Germline V lookup: CDR1 SGDLS, CDR2 YYNGEE. V was trimmed by 4 bases and J by 4 bases, leaving 12 bases between them. CDR3 sequence reads: CASSPLSGYEQYF. CDR3 sequence (DNA): TGTGCCAGCAGCCCTCTTTCAGGGTACGAGCAGTACTTC.

J is TRBJ1-2 and V is TRBV25-1; 7 bases agree with TRBD1. The CDR3 loop spans 13 amino acids. Germline CDR1 MGHDK, CDR2 SYGVNS. V lost 8 bases to trimming and J lost 3 bases; unmatched junction nucleotides: 6. The CDR3 spells CASSWTGHYGYTF. The CDR3 nucleotides are TGTGCCAGCTCCTGGACAGGCCACTATGGCTACACCTTC.

The gene calls are TRBV5-1 and TRBJ1-2, with D uncertain. CDR1 is SGHRS, CDR2 YFSETQ, per germline. V was trimmed by 0 bases and J by 4 bases, leaving 13 bases between them. CDR3 size: 15 residues. CDR3 bases: TGCGCCAGCAGCTTGGCTACGGAGGGAACCTATGGCTACACCTTC. Translation: CASSLATEGTYGYTF.